These 21 T cell receptor beta chains came from one sample sequenced in a study of T cell responses to AZD1222 COVID-19 vaccine. Data came from immunoSEQ multiplex PCR; TCRdb stores just in-frame clones and leaves some out. Altogether roughly 110,000 clones are present, around 90% being singletons, with the ten largest covering around 4.3%. The sequencing here drew on peripheral blood, taken on day 0 of AZD1222 vaccination. Source of these receptors: an adult in good health.

The rearrangement links TRBV30 to TRBJ1-2; the match to TRBD1 covers 8 bases. Trimming at V came to 1 base and at J to 5 bases, leaving 12 bases not matched to a gene. The germline gives CDR1 GTSNPN, CDR2 SVGIG (reference sequence). CDR3 length: 16 residues. CDR3: CAWSAQITGGKYGYTF. Here the CDR3 DNA reads TGTGCCTGGAGTGCCCAAATTACAGGGGGAAAGTATGGCTACACCTTC.

This clone was seen a handful of times. This likely comes from a read error, as the CDR3 has no conserved phenylalanine or tryptophan at its end. No DNA is shown, since the ends of the CDR3 on it are uncertain; the CDR3 is the one TCRdb lists. The V gene is TRBV4-2, the J gene TRBJ1-1. Both ends counted, the CDR3 spans 13 residues. The germline V gene has CDR1 LGHNA and CDR2 YNFKEQ. The CDR3 region is CASSQGGSTDPVL.

In this sample, this clone turned up once. J is TRBJ2-2 and V is TRBV11-3, with D possibly being TRBD2 (5 bases). The germline V gene encodes CDR1 SGHNT and CDR2 YENEEA. The V end was cut by 3 bases, the J end by 1 base, with 9 bases between. The CDR3 is made up of 15 amino acids. CDR3 loop: CASSFSGVNTGELFF. CDR3 nucleotides: TGTGCCAGCAGCTTTTCCGGGGTGAACACCGGGGAGCTGTTTTTT.

The chain recombines TRBV6-6 with TRBJ2-7, with 10 bases aligning to TRBD2. The CDR3 contains 16 residues. Trimming removed 5 bases from V and 3 bases from J; junction bases left unmatched: 10. CDR1 MNHNY and CDR2 SVGAGI come from the germline V gene (reference sequence). CDR3 DNA sequence: TGTGCCAGCAGTACCGCGGTGAGCGGGAGGGTCTACGAGCAGTACTTC. It specifies CASSTAVSGRVYEQYF.

The chain joins TRBV3-1 (or the pseudogene TRBV3-2) to TRBJ2-2; D is perhaps TRBD1 or TRBD2 (5 bases each). CDR3 length: 17 amino acids. The V end lost 2 bases, the J end lost 2 bases, and 15 bases lay between the germline ends. Germline V gene sequence: CDR1 LGHDT, CDR2 YNNKEL (reference sequence). For the CDR3, the DNA is TGTGCCAGCAGCCAAAAAAGGGGACCCTTTAACACCGGGGAGCTGTTTTTT. It codes for CASSQKRGPFNTGELFF.

The chain combines TRBV19 with TRBJ2-1; the match to TRBD2 covers 10 bases. Trimming removed 4 bases from V and 3 bases from J; junction bases left unmatched: 9. Germline V gene data show CDR1 as LNHDA and CDR2 as SQIVND (reference sequence). The CDR3 loop spans 17 amino acids. The CDR3 bases are TGTGCCAGTAGTAGAAAAAGCGGGAGGGCCCTCTACAATGAGCAGTTCTTC. Protein sequence: CASSRKSGRALYNEQFF.

This chain links TRBV18 with TRBJ2-2, with D maybe TRBD2 (6 bases). V was trimmed by 3 bases and J by 7 bases, leaving 9 bases between them. Looked up from germline, CDR1 is KGHSH and CDR2 is LQKENI. This CDR3 spans 13 amino acids. For the CDR3, the DNA is TGTGCCAGCTCACCCGGGACTCGCGGGGAGCTGTTTTTT. Translation gives CASSPGTRGELFF.

The J gene is TRBJ1-3, the V gene TRBV7-2; D unresolved. V was trimmed by 1 base and J by 0 bases, leaving 4 bases between them. The CDR3 runs 14 residues. Germline V gene data show CDR1 as SGHTA and CDR2 as FQGNSA. CDR3 in DNA: TGTGCCAGCAGCTTAGTTGGCTCTGGAAACACCATATATTTT. Translated, it gives CASSLVGSGNTIYF.

CDR3 sequence (DNA): TGCAGCGTTGAAGAAGGGACGGCTTACGAGCAGTACTTC. Its translation is CSVEEGTAYEQYF. V gene TRBV29-1 combines with J gene TRBJ2-7; D assignment may be TRBD1 or TRBD2 (5 bases each). The germline V gene has CDR1 SQVTM and CDR2 ANQGSEA. CDR3 length: 13 amino acids. Trimming removed 0 bases at V and 4 bases at J, with 10 bases between.

The CDR3 region is CASRDRVIYTF. CDR3 DNA: TGTGCCAGCAGGGACAGGGTCATATACACCTTC. This chain uses TRBV28 with TRBJ1-2; 8 bases are a match to TRBD1. The CDR3 is 11 amino acids. Germline CDR1 reads MDHEN; CDR2 reads SYDVKM. Trimming cost V 6 bases and J 11 bases; bases outside gene matches: 5.

The CDR3 loop reads CASSTFGQTNEKLFF. CDR3 coding DNA: TGTGCCAGCAGTACTTTCGGACAGACGAATGAAAAACTGTTTTTT. The chain joins TRBV28 to TRBJ1-4; D possibly corresponds to TRBD1 (6 bases). Per germline, CDR1 MDHEN and CDR2 SYDVKM. This CDR3 comprises 15 residues. V was pared by 5 bases and J by 5 bases, with 15 bases between.

The CDR3 sequence: CASSGRQEGNQPQHF. The CDR3 DNA reads as TGCGCCAGCAGCGGACGACAGGAGGGCAATCAGCCCCAGCATTTT. This sequence joins TRBV4-1 and TRBJ1-5; possibly TRBD1 for D (6 bases). Germline CDR1 is MGHRA and CDR2 is YSYEKL. Trimming took 5 bases from V and 2 from J, leaving 13 bases between them. CDR3 length: 15 amino acids.

This chain uses TRBV7-6 with TRBJ1-3, with 10 positions matching TRBD1. The CDR3 totals 14 residues. V shed 5 bases and J 3 bases; nucleotides not matched to a gene: 1. Germline V lookup: CDR1 SGHVS, CDR2 FNYEAQ. The CDR3 DNA reads as TGTGCCAGCAGCGGGGACAGGGGTGGAAACACCATATATTTT. This encodes CASSGDRGGNTIYF.

CDR3 protein: CASSPGDSYNSPLHF. The CDR3 nucleotides are TGTGCCAGCAGCCCAGGGGACTCCTATAATTCACCCCTCCACTTT. The chain employs TRBV5-5 and TRBJ1-6, with D possibly being TRBD1 (6 bases). Germline V gives CDR1 SGHKS, CDR2 YYEKEE (reference sequence). Trimming removed 4 bases at V and 0 bases at J, with 8 bases between. The CDR3 is made up of 15 amino acids.

The chain recombines TRBV2 with TRBJ1-1; TRBD1 agrees at 7 bases. The CDR3 consists of 12 residues. Germline V gene data show CDR1 as SNHLY and CDR2 as FYNNEI. Germline trimming cut 8 bases from V and 5 bases from J; bases unmatched to any gene: 5. DNA of the CDR3: TGTGCCAGCCAGGGGGGGAGGACTGAAGCTTTCTTT. Translation: CASQGGRTEAFF. Full variable domain (rest looked up from reference TRBV2 and TRBJ1-1): EPEVTQTPSHQVTQMGQEVILRCVPISNHLYFYWYRQILGQKVEFLVSFYNNEISEKSEIFDDQFSVERPDGSNFTLKIRSTKLEDSAMYFCASQGGRTEAFFGQGTRLTVV.

Remarks on this clone: The same CDR3 is also encoded by other DNA sequences in this sample. The rearrangement joins TRBV11-3 to TRBJ1-3; 10 bases are a match to TRBD1. The length of the CDR3 is 15 residues. J was trimmed by 2 bases and V by 5 bases; bases with no gene match: 3. The germline CDR1 and CDR2 sequences are SGHNT and YENEEA. The CDR3 reads CASSPGQGPGNTIYF. In DNA, the CDR3 is TGTGCCAGCAGCCCGGGACAGGGGCCTGGAAACACCATATATTTT.

The chain employs TRBV4-2 and TRBJ2-2, with 7 bases lining up with TRBD2. Germline CDR1 LGHNA, CDR2 YNFKEQ. The CDR3 totals 17 residues. The trim removed 4 bases at V and 7 bases at J, leaving 15 bases unmatched. The CDR3 region is CASSPLGGSPWDGELFF. The CDR3 DNA reads as TGTGCCAGCAGCCCCCTCGGGGGGAGTCCCTGGGACGGGGAGCTGTTTTTT.

The rearrangement joins TRBV6-6 to TRBJ2-7, with no clear D. CDR1 is MNHNY and CDR2 is SVGAGI in the germline V gene (reference sequence). The V gene lost 4 bases and the J gene lost 0 bases, with 13 bases spanning the gap. This CDR3 is 15 amino acids long. CDR3 nucleotide sequence: TGTGCCAGCAGTTCCCCCACGCTCGGCTCCTACGAGCAGTACTTC. Translation gives CASSSPTLGSYEQYF.

The rearrangement links TRBV19 to TRBJ2-1; D is unclear. This CDR3 has 10 residues. Germline lookup yields CDR1 LNHDA and CDR2 SQIVND (reference sequence). Trimming took 11 bases from V and 4 from J, leaving 6 bases between them. The CDR3 sequence: CARLYNEQFF. The CDR3 bases are TGTGCCCGATTATACAATGAGCAGTTCTTC.

This clone has a single count. This chain joins TRBV7-9 and TRBJ2-2; D remains unclear. The germline gives CDR1 SEHNR, CDR2 FQNEAQ (reference sequence). The CDR3 is 16 residues long. The V gene lost 5 bases and the J gene lost 3 bases, with 16 bases spanning the gap. The CDR3 DNA reads TGTGCCAGCAGCCCGATACAGATAGAATACACCGGGGAGCTGTTTTTT. Translating gives CASSPIQIEYTGELFF.

J is TRBJ2-3 and V is TRBV5-1; D unclear. This CDR3 has 12 amino acids. V dropped 5 bases and J dropped 1 base, with 5 bases sitting between them. The V gene's germline CDR1 is SGHRS and CDR2 YFSETQ. For the CDR3, the DNA is TGCGCCAGCAGTACAGGCACAGATACGCAGTATTTT. Translation: CASSTGTDTQYF.